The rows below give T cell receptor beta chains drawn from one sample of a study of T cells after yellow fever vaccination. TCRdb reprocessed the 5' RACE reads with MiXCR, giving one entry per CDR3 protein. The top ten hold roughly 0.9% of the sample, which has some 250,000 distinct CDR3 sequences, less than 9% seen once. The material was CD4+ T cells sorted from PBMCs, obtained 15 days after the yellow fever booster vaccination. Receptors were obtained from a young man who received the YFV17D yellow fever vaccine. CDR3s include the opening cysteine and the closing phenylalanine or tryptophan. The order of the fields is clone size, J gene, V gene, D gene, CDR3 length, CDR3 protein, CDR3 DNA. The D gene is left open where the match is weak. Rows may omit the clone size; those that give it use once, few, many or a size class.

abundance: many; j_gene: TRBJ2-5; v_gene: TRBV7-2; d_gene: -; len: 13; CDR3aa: CASSIRVGETQYF; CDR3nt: TGTGCCAGCAGCATCAGGGTTGGTGAGACCCAGTACTTC
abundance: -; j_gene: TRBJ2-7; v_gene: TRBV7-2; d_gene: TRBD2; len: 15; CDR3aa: CASRTRAGKDYEQYF; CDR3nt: TGTGCCAGCAGGACGCGAGCGGGAAAAGATTACGAGCAGTACTTC
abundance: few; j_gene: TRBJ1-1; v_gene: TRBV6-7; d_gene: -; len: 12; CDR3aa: CATSEGNTEAFF; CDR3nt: TGTGCCACCTCGGAAGGGAACACTGAAGCTTTCTTT
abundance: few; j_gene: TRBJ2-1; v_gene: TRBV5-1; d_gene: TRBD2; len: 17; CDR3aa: CASSSQPSGGSYNEQFF; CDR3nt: TGCGCCAGCAGCTCCCAACCTAGCGGAGGCTCCTACAATGAGCAGTTCTTC
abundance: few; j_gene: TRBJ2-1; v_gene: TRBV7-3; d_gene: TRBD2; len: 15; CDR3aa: CASSLNLRGGNEQFF; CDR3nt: TGTGCCAGCAGCTTAAATTTGCGGGGGGGCAATGAGCAGTTCTTC
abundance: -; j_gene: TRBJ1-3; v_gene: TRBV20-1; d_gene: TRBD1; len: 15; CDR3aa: CSPTKTGDAGNTIYF; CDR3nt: TGCAGTCCAACTAAGACAGGGGATGCTGGAAACACCATATATTTT
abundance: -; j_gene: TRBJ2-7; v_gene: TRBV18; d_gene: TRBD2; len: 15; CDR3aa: CASSRGTIGNYEQYF; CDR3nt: TGTGCCAGCTCACGGGGGACTATCGGGAACTACGAGCAGTACTTC
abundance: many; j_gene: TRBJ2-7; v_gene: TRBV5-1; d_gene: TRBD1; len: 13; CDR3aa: CASYRDRGYEQYF; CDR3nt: TGCGCCAGCTACCGGGACAGGGGCTACGAGCAGTACTTC
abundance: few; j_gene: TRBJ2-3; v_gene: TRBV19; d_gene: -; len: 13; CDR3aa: CASSSTGVDTQYF; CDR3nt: TGTGCCAGTAGTTCAACGGGGGTCGATACGCAGTATTTT
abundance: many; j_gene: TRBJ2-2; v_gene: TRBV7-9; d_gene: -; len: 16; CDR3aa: CASSFRLWGNTGELFF; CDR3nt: TGTGCCAGCAGCTTTCGCTTATGGGGAAACACCGGGGAGCTGTTTTTT
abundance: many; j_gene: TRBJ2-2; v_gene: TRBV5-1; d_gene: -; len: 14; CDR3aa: CASSNQGNTGELFF; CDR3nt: TGCGCCAGCAGCAACCAGGGTAACACCGGGGAGCTGTTTTTT